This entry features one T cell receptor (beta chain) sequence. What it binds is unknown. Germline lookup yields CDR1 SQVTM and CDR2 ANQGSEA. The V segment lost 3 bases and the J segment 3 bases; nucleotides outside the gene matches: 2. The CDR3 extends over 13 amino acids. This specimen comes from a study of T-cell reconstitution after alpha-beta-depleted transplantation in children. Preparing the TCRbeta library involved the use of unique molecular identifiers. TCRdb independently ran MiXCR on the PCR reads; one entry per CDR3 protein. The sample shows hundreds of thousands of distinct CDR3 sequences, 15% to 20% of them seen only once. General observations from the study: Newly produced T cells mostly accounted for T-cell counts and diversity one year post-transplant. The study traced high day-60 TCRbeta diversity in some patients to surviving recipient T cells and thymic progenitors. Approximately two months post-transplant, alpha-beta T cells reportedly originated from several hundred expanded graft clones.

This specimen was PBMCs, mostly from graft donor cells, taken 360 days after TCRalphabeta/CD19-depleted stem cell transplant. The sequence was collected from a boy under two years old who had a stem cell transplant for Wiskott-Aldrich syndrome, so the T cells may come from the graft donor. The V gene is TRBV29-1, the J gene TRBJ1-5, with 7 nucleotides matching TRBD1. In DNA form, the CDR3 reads TGCAGCGTTGACACAGGGGACAATCAGCCCCAGCATTTT. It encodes CSVDTGDNQPQHF.